This T cell receptor (beta chain) emerged from a study of blood T cell repertoires in COVID-19. In the study overall: Samples came from the United States, Italy and Spain, spanning acute and convalescent COVID-19. In each case, the material was cDNA or gDNA derived from T cells, B-cell-depleted T cells, or PBMCs.

As handled by the study authors: How many nucleated cells were present was estimated from reference gene primer amplification. Using immunoSEQ multiplex PCR, the repertoire was profiled, and TCRdb retains in-frame clones only, with some absent. That table is the source of V, J and clone size, and D and trimming were worked out from the DNA. The sample shows hundreds of thousands of clones, over 75% of them seen only once. This clone has a handful of counts. Germline CDR1 MNHEY, CDR2 SVGAGI. The V and J ends lost 6 bases and 0 bases respectively, with 13 bases between them. The CDR3 runs to 15 residues.

This clonotype originated in a man older than 75 with acute or convalescent COVID-19. The material sequenced was peripheral blood. V is TRBV6-5 and J is TRBJ2-3; perhaps TRBD1 as D (5 bases). CDR3 sequence reads: CASRPTGQSTDTQYF. CDR3 sequence (DNA): TGTGCCAGCAGACCGACTGGACAAAGCACAGATACGCAGTATTTT.